This TCR beta chain was found in a study of blood T cells in healthy people across ages. Aged about 6 to 90, donors were systemically healthy Caucasians from Russia. The CDR3 is 14 residues long. Germline-derived CDR1 and CDR2 are DFQATT and SNEGSKA (reference sequence). With V trimmed by 6 bases and J by 4 bases, 11 bases remained unmatched. Next came a second PCR, run for roughly 6 to 11 cycles, which used a sample-barcoded 5' primer along with a J-beta primer mix. One entry per CDR3 protein, called by TCRdb with MiXCR from the 5' RACE reads. The sample consists of roughly 1 million distinct CDR3 sequences, roughly 24% of them appearing once. These same data were also listed under a study on T cells of mothers and their children.

The V call is TRBV20-1, the J call TRBJ2-7; 8 positions match TRBD1. Sequencing was done on a sample of blood. This TCR derives from a girl aged 2 to 9 in good health. The CDR3 protein is CSAGEGTGEYEQYF. The CDR3 bases are TGCAGTGCGGGAGAAGGGACAGGAGAATACGAGCAGTACTTC.